This T cell receptor beta chain was sequenced for a study of T-cell memory formation after mild COVID-19. Overall study context: TCR clusters mostly belonged to single donors. Study-level points and caveats: For second-wave clones that peaked at day 37, SARS-CoV-2 specificity went unverified.

As regards this clonotype: The target antigen is unknown.

V dropped 6 bases and J dropped 3 bases, with 12 bases sitting between them. The V gene's germline CDR1 is SQVTM and CDR2 ANQGSEA. This CDR3 has 12 amino acids. TCRdb processed the 5' RACE reads anew with MiXCR; each CDR3 protein has one entry. The data hold approximately 180,000 distinct CDR3 sequences, with roughly 17% observed a single time. The source of this sequence is an adult woman who had mild COVID-19 (a few samples of this study predate the infection). Cell type and time point are not known. Sequencing was done on a sample of PBMCs or a T cell subset sorted from them (not recorded which). This rearrangement joins TRBV29-1 to TRBJ2-7; D call uncertain. Written as DNA, the CDR3 is TGCAGCGTCAAGGTGCCCAGCTACGAGCAGTACTTC. Protein: CSVKVPSYEQYF.